This section outlines one TCR beta chain sequence together with its context. What it recognizes is unknown. This sample was taken from a study of T-cell memory formation after mild COVID-19. Whole-study results and caveats: CD8+ contracting clones occupied EMRA, while CD4+ ones occupied mainly CM and EM. Some clones that responded were present in memory (sampled pre-infection), which suggests cross-reactive memory joined.

TCRdb re-called the 5' RACE reads with MiXCR, one entry per CDR3 protein. This table holds fewer than 350,000 distinct CDR3 sequences, approximately 19% found once. Germline-derived CDR1 and CDR2 are SQVTM and ANQGSEA. The V and J ends lost 7 bases and 0 bases, in that order; junction bases with no gene match: 2. This CDR3 comprises 12 residues. This sequence joins TRBV29-1 and TRBJ2-5, with TRBD2 matching over 7 bases. The origin of this receptor is a man between 18 and 29 years old who had mild COVID-19 (a few samples of this study predate the infection). Cell type and time point are not known. Sequencing was carried out using PBMCs or a T cell subset sorted from them (not recorded which). CDR3 nucleotide sequence: TGCAGCGCTGGGGGGGACCAAGAGACCCAGTACTTC. Translating gives CSAGGDQETQYF.